A selection of T cell receptor beta chains follows, all from one sample in a study of blood T cell repertoires in COVID-19. Sequencing was performed with immunoSEQ multiplex PCR; in TCRdb, only in-frame clones are kept and a portion is missing. This sample has hundreds of thousands of clones, with approximately 90% found just once. Sequencing was carried out using peripheral blood. The source is a woman between 40 and 50 years old who had recovered from COVID-19. The CDR3 runs from the conserved cysteine through the conserved F or W. The D gene is left open where the match is weak. Size is stated for part of the rows, as once, few or many counts, or as a class when the clone is expanded.

J gene: TRBJ1-2; V gene: TRBV6-6; clone size: -; D gene: -; CDR3 DNA: TGTGCCAGCAGGGGCAACAGGGAAGGGGACTATGGCTACACCTTC; CDR3 protein: CASRGNREGDYGYTF
J gene: TRBJ2-3; V gene: TRBV4-1; clone size: -; D gene: TRBD2; CDR3 DNA: TGCGCCAGCAGCCAGCGGGAGGGTAGCACAGATACGCAGTATTTT; CDR3 protein: CASSQREGSTDTQYF
J gene: TRBJ2-2; V gene: TRBV29-1; clone size: -; D gene: TRBD2; CDR3 DNA: TGCAGCGTTGAAGATCGACTAGCGGGAGGGGGCACCGGGGAGCTGTTTTTT; CDR3 protein: CSVEDRLAGGGTGELFF
J gene: TRBJ1-5; V gene: TRBV28; clone size: -; D gene: TRBD1; CDR3 DNA: TGTGCCACCTCGGACAGGGGCAATCAGCCCCAGCATTTT; CDR3 protein: CATSDRGNQPQHF
J gene: TRBJ2-7; V gene: TRBV27; clone size: -; D gene: -; CDR3 DNA: TGTGCCAGCAGTTTATATGGAGGGAGCCACGAGCAGTACTTC; CDR3 protein: CASSLYGGSHEQYF
J gene: TRBJ2-3; V gene: TRBV13; clone size: -; D gene: -; CDR3 DNA: TGTGCCAGCAGCCGGGGGGCTACCGGATGGGGCGATACGCAGTATTTT; CDR3 protein: CASSRGATGWGDTQYF
J gene: TRBJ1-2; V gene: TRBV24-1; clone size: -; D gene: -; CDR3 DNA: TGTGCCACCAGGGCCGGGGGACACTATGGCTACACCTTC; CDR3 protein: CATRAGGHYGYTF
J gene: TRBJ2-1; V gene: TRBV19; clone size: -; D gene: TRBD1; CDR3 DNA: TGTGCCAGTAGTCCTCCCCCGGGCAGGGGGCGACGGAATGAGCAGTTCTTC; CDR3 protein: CASSPPPGRGRRNEQFF
J gene: TRBJ1-1; V gene: TRBV29-1; clone size: -; D gene: -; CDR3 DNA: TGCAGGACCGCAGGGGCCACTGAAGCTTTCTTT; CDR3 protein: CRTAGATEAFF
J gene: TRBJ2-3; V gene: TRBV11-1; clone size: -; D gene: -; CDR3 DNA: TGTGCCAGCAGCTTCGACCTAGTGGGTACGCAGTATTTT; CDR3 protein: CASSFDLVGTQYF
J gene: TRBJ2-1; V gene: TRBV5-4; clone size: -; D gene: TRBD2; CDR3 DNA: TGTGCCAGCAGCTTGGGAGGGGCTAGCGGACCGAACAATGAGCAGTTCTTC; CDR3 protein: CASSLGGASGPNNEQFF
J gene: TRBJ1-2; V gene: TRBV4-2; clone size: once; D gene: TRBD1; CDR3 DNA: TGTGCCAGCAGCCAAGGGCCGACAGGGAACTATGGCTACACCTTC; CDR3 protein: CASSQGPTGNYGYTF
J gene: TRBJ2-7; V gene: TRBV29-1; clone size: once; D gene: -; CDR3 DNA: TGCAGCGTTGAAGATGGAGGCTCCTACGAGCAGTACTTC; CDR3 protein: CSVEDGGSYEQYF
J gene: TRBJ2-4; V gene: TRBV6-5; clone size: -; D gene: -; CDR3 DNA: TGTGCCAGCGGCGGAACCAAAAACATTCAGTACTTC; CDR3 protein: CASGGTKNIQYF
J gene: TRBJ1-2; V gene: TRBV6-4; clone size: -; D gene: TRBD1; CDR3 DNA: TGTGCCAGCAGTGTCGGGACAGGAACTAACTATGGCTACACCTTC; CDR3 protein: CASSVGTGTNYGYTF
J gene: TRBJ1-4; V gene: TRBV5-1; clone size: -; D gene: -; CDR3 DNA: TGCGCCAGCAGCCCCTCCGGGGTTGGAGGAAAACTGTTTTTT; CDR3 protein: CASSPSGVGGKLFF
J gene: TRBJ2-7; V gene: TRBV29-1; clone size: once; D gene: TRBD2; CDR3 DNA: TGCAGCGTTGGGGGGGGAGCTGACAGTCACGTCTACGAGCAGTACTTC; CDR3 protein: CSVGGGADSHVYEQYF
J gene: TRBJ2-5; V gene: TRBV4-1; clone size: -; D gene: -; CDR3 DNA: TGCGCCAGCGGACTGACTCGATCGGAGACCCAGTACTTC; CDR3 protein: CASGLTRSETQYF
J gene: TRBJ1-2; V gene: TRBV6-5; clone size: -; D gene: -; CDR3 DNA: TGTGCCAGCAGTTACTCGGCGGGATATGGCTACACCTTC; CDR3 protein: CASSYSAGYGYTF
J gene: TRBJ1-1; V gene: TRBV7-3; clone size: -; D gene: -; CDR3 DNA: TGTGCCAGCAGGTTAAACCGGGGGACTGAAGCTTTCTTT; CDR3 protein: CASRLNRGTEAFF
J gene: TRBJ1-5; V gene: TRBV15; clone size: -; D gene: -; CDR3 DNA: TGTGCCACCAGCCGACCTCGGGTGGCTGGTGCTCGGCCCCAGCATTTT; CDR3 protein: CATSRPRVAGARPQHF
J gene: TRBJ2-1; V gene: TRBV15; clone size: -; D gene: TRBD1; CDR3 DNA: TGTGCCACCAGCAGAGGACGACAGGGTCGGCACAATGAGCAGTTCTTC; CDR3 protein: CATSRGRQGRHNEQFF
J gene: TRBJ1-1; V gene: TRBV18; clone size: -; D gene: TRBD1; CDR3 DNA: TGTGCCAGCTCACTCGGGACAGGTTGGAACACTGAAGCTTTCTTT; CDR3 protein: CASSLGTGWNTEAFF
J gene: TRBJ1-1; V gene: TRBV5-1; clone size: few; D gene: -; CDR3 DNA: TGCGCCAGCAGCTTGGGTGGGGGGTTCGGCACTGAAGCTTTCTTT; CDR3 protein: CASSLGGGFGTEAFF
J gene: TRBJ1-1; V gene: TRBV27; clone size: few; D gene: TRBD1; CDR3 DNA: TGTGCCAGCAAGACCGGACAGGGGGGGGCTTTCTTT; CDR3 protein: CASKTGQGGAFF
J gene: TRBJ2-2; V gene: TRBV5-6; clone size: -; D gene: -; CDR3 DNA: TGTGCCAGCAGCTTGGATCCAGGGGTCGGGGAGCTGTTTTTT; CDR3 protein: CASSLDPGVGELFF
J gene: TRBJ1-4; V gene: TRBV5-1; clone size: -; D gene: TRBD1; CDR3 DNA: TGCGCCAGCAGCTTTGGGGACAGGGAAGAGGAAAAACTGTTTTTT; CDR3 protein: CASSFGDREEEKLFF
J gene: TRBJ2-7; V gene: TRBV15; clone size: -; D gene: -; CDR3 DNA: TGTGCCACCGTCGCTAAGGGGGACGCCTACGAGCAGTACTTC; CDR3 protein: CATVAKGDAYEQYF
J gene: TRBJ1-1; V gene: TRBV10-2; clone size: -; D gene: TRBD1; CDR3 DNA: TGCGCCAGCAACAGGGGCCCGAACACTGAAGCTTTCTTT; CDR3 protein: CASNRGPNTEAFF
J gene: TRBJ1-5; V gene: TRBV24-1; clone size: -; D gene: -; CDR3 DNA: TGTGCCACCAGTGACGGGACTTCCCCATACGGCAATCAGCCCCAGCATTTT; CDR3 protein: CATSDGTSPYGNQPQHF
J gene: TRBJ2-3; V gene: TRBV7-8; clone size: -; D gene: -; CDR3 DNA: TGTGCCAGCAGCCTCCTAGGAGGATGGGCAGATACGCAGTATTTT; CDR3 protein: CASSLLGGWADTQYF
J gene: TRBJ1-5; V gene: TRBV28; clone size: -; D gene: -; CDR3 DNA: TGTGCCAGCACCAAGGACGGGGGGGATCGGCCCCAGCATTTT; CDR3 protein: CASTKDGGDRPQHF
J gene: TRBJ2-5; V gene: TRBV27; clone size: -; D gene: TRBD2; CDR3 DNA: TGTGCCAGCAGTTTCCGACTAGCGGAAGAGACCCAGTACTTC; CDR3 protein: CASSFRLAEETQYF
J gene: TRBJ2-1; V gene: TRBV6-2/TRBV6-3; clone size: -; D gene: TRBD2; CDR3 DNA: TGTGCCAGCAGTTACTCGGCTAGCGGGAGGCCCTACAATGAGCAGTTCTTC; CDR3 protein: CASSYSASGRPYNEQFF
J gene: TRBJ2-1; V gene: TRBV25-1; clone size: once; D gene: TRBD1; CDR3 DNA: TGTGCCAGCAGTGAATGGGACAGGGGGGCGGAGGGTGAGCAGTTCTTC; CDR3 protein: CASSEWDRGAEGEQFF
J gene: TRBJ2-2; V gene: TRBV29-1; clone size: -; D gene: TRBD2; CDR3 DNA: TGCAGCGTTGTCGGCGGGAGGGCCTCTAACGGGGAGCTGTTTTTT; CDR3 protein: CSVVGGRASNGELFF
J gene: TRBJ2-5; V gene: TRBV19; clone size: -; D gene: -; CDR3 DNA: TGTGCCAGTAGGGTGGGGGCCCACAAAGGGGAGACCCAGTACTTC; CDR3 protein: CASRVGAHKGETQYF
J gene: TRBJ1-6; V gene: TRBV7-2; clone size: few; D gene: -; CDR3 DNA: TGTGCCAGCAGCCCGCCGGGTACATCCTCTCACTCCTATAATTCACCCCTCCACTTT; CDR3 protein: CASSPPGTSSHSYNSPLHF
J gene: TRBJ2-7; V gene: TRBV18; clone size: once; D gene: TRBD2; CDR3 DNA: TGTGCCAGCTCTCAACTTAGGACTAGCGGGAGCCCGGGGTCCTACGAGCAGTACTTC; CDR3 protein: CASSQLRTSGSPGSYEQYF
J gene: TRBJ1-2; V gene: TRBV29-1; clone size: -; D gene: TRBD1; CDR3 DNA: TGCAGCACCAGACAGGGGCGAAATGGCTACACCTTC; CDR3 protein: CSTRQGRNGYTF
J gene: TRBJ2-6; V gene: TRBV18; clone size: -; D gene: -; CDR3 DNA: TGTGCCAGCTCACCACCACTGCATGCTGGGGCCAACGTCCTGACTTTC; CDR3 protein: CASSPPLHAGANVLTF
J gene: TRBJ2-7; V gene: TRBV29-1; clone size: -; D gene: TRBD1; CDR3 DNA: TGCAGCGTTGGTCAGGGGGCTGGTTACGAGCAGTACTTC; CDR3 protein: CSVGQGAGYEQYF
J gene: TRBJ1-6; V gene: TRBV19; clone size: -; D gene: -; CDR3 DNA: TGTGCCAGTAGTATCGGCAGGCCCAATTCACCCCTCCACTTT; CDR3 protein: CASSIGRPNSPLHF
J gene: TRBJ1-5; V gene: TRBV9; clone size: -; D gene: -; CDR3 DNA: TGTGCCAGCAGCACACAGGGAAGCAATCAGCCCCAGCATTTT; CDR3 protein: CASSTQGSNQPQHF
J gene: TRBJ2-3; V gene: TRBV19; clone size: -; D gene: -; CDR3 DNA: TGTGCCAGTAGTTGGCGGCACCCACGGGATACGCAGTATTTT; CDR3 protein: CASSWRHPRDTQYF
J gene: TRBJ2-2; V gene: TRBV3-1/TRBV3-2; clone size: -; D gene: -; CDR3 DNA: TGTGCCAGCAGCCAAGGTGGCCCGAACACCGGGGAGCTGTTTTTT; CDR3 protein: CASSQGGPNTGELFF
J gene: TRBJ2-2; V gene: TRBV15; clone size: -; D gene: -; CDR3 DNA: TGTGCCACCAGCACACCCGGGCTCCCGGGGGCCGGGGAGCTGTTTTTT; CDR3 protein: CATSTPGLPGAGELFF
J gene: TRBJ1-3; V gene: TRBV3-1/TRBV3-2; clone size: -; D gene: -; CDR3 DNA: TGTGCCAGCAGCCAACGGGGATCGGGGAACACCATATATTTT; CDR3 protein: CASSQRGSGNTIYF
J gene: TRBJ2-3; V gene: TRBV11-3; clone size: once; D gene: TRBD2; CDR3 DNA: TGTGCCAGCAGCCTCCTAGCGGGAGGGACAGATACGCAGTATTTT; CDR3 protein: CASSLLAGGTDTQYF
J gene: TRBJ1-2; V gene: TRBV19; clone size: -; D gene: TRBD1; CDR3 DNA: TGTGCCAGTGGGGCCCCGCAGGGGGCTGGCTATGGCTACACCTTC; CDR3 protein: CASGAPQGAGYGYTF
J gene: TRBJ1-1; V gene: TRBV11-3; clone size: few; D gene: -; CDR3 DNA: TGTGCCAGCAGCCCCGACAGTCTGGGGGCTTTCTTT; CDR3 protein: CASSPDSLGAFF
J gene: TRBJ2-5; V gene: TRBV7-2; clone size: -; D gene: TRBD1; CDR3 DNA: TGTGCCAGCAGCCGGAACACAGGGGGCCAAGAGACCCAGTACTTC; CDR3 protein: CASSRNTGGQETQYF
J gene: TRBJ1-1; V gene: TRBV11-3; clone size: -; D gene: -; CDR3 DNA: TGTGCCAGCAGCTTCCGGGAGGACACTGAAGCTTTCTTT; CDR3 protein: CASSFREDTEAFF